The next 17 T cell receptor beta chains were all read from a single sample in a study of T cells in Graves' hyperthyroidism and ophthalmopathy. Template material for amplifying TCR beta CDR3 regions consisted of RNA transcripts. HTBI primers drove first-round RT-PCR of the TCR CDR3. A single record per CDR3 protein comes from TCRdb applying MiXCR to the multiplex PCR reads. The data hold some 650,000 distinct CDR3 sequences, with approximately 15% observed a single time. What was sequenced was blood. The receptors here all came from a woman in her thirties or forties with Graves' ophthalmopathy.

The chain has TRBV6-1 and TRBJ1-4, with 12 bases lining up with TRBD1. Germline V gene lookup returns CDR1 MNHNS and CDR2 SASEGT. Trimming took 1 base from V and 8 from J; bases not matched to a gene: 14. The CDR3 is 19 residues long. CDR3: CASSEVRGGTGGEGEKLFF. The CDR3 bases are TGTGCCAGCAGTGAAGTTAGAGGAGGGACAGGGGGCGAGGGGGAAAAACTGTTTTTT.

For this clonotype: The junction departs from germline at one end; a sequencing error may be responsible. This chain uses TRBV9 with TRBJ2-5; tentatively, D is TRBD2 (6 bases). Germline loops: CDR1 SGDLS, CDR2 YYNGEE. The CDR3 has 17 residues. DNA of the CDR3: TGTACCAGCAGCGTAGGGGTGATAGCGGAGGCCCAAGAGACCCAGTACTTC. Translation: CTSSVGVIAEAQETQYF.

This clonotype was seen more than once but under ten times. V usage is TRBV30 and J usage is TRBJ1-3; maybe TRBD1 (5 bases). Trimming cost V 8 bases and J 0 bases, with 14 bases left between them. Germline assignment: CDR1 GTSNPN and CDR2 SVGIG (reference sequence). The CDR3 totals 14 residues. CDR3 bases: TGTGCCCGAGCAGGGAAAGACTCTGGAAACACCATATATTTT. This encodes CARAGKDSGNTIYF.

This clonotype was recorded at least ten times. The gene calls are TRBV20-1 and TRBJ2-7, with 7 bases identical to TRBD2. Germline V lookup: CDR1 DFQATT, CDR2 SNEGSKA (reference sequence). The CDR3 loop spans 15 amino acids. With V trimmed by 1 base and J by 2 bases, 8 bases remained unmatched. The CDR3 sequence: CSARALRTRPYEQYF. Here the CDR3 DNA reads TGCAGTGCTAGAGCCCTTAGGACTAGACCCTACGAGCAGTACTTC.

This clonotype was found many times. The chain carries TRBV20-1 and TRBJ2-1, with 7 bases aligning to TRBD2. The CDR3 sequence is 15 residues long. CDR1 is DFQATT and CDR2 is SNEGSKA in the germline V gene (reference sequence). Unmatched junction bases numbered 6, after V lost 3 bases and J lost 1 base. Here the CDR3 reads CSARERGPSYNEQFF. For the CDR3, the DNA is TGCAGTGCTAGGGAGCGGGGACCTTCCTACAATGAGCAGTTCTTC.

This clonotype occurred a few times. In DNA, the CDR3 is TGTGCTAGTGGCCCAGGGTTCAATGAGCAGTTCTTC. Translated: CASGPGFNEQFF. The genes are TRBV12-5 and TRBJ2-1, with D possibly matching TRBD1 (5 bases). Trimming removed 6 bases from V and 6 bases from J, with 9 bases in between. CDR1 is LGHNT, CDR2 FRNRAP, per germline. The CDR3 consists of 12 residues.

This clonotype was picked up many times. The chain links TRBV28 to TRBJ2-7, with 8 bases lining up with TRBD1. V lost 7 bases, J lost 0 bases, and 11 bases stayed unmatched. Per germline, CDR1 MDHEN and CDR2 SYDVKM. This CDR3 has 16 amino acids. The CDR3 sequence: CASTVGGDRSSYEQYF. The CDR3 DNA is TGTGCCAGCACCGTAGGTGGGGACAGGTCCTCCTACGAGCAGTACTTC.

This clonotype was observed at least ten times. The CDR3 loop is CASRVNRDSYEQYF. The DNA of the CDR3 is TGTGCCAGCAGGGTCAACAGGGATTCTTACGAGCAGTACTTC. This chain connects TRBV6-1 to TRBJ2-7; a weak D match, TRBD1 (6 bases). V was shortened by 6 bases and J by 4 bases, with 16 bases between the two germline ends. Germline CDR1 is MNHNS and CDR2 is SASEGT. The CDR3 is made up of 14 amino acids.

In its sample, this clonotype was seen many times. CDR3: CATSDPQREGSGELFF. The CDR3 bases are TGTGCCACCAGTGATCCCCAGCGGGAGGGTTCCGGGGAGCTGTTTTTT. This chain links TRBV24-1 with TRBJ2-2, with 10 bases matching TRBD2. The J segment lost 6 bases and the V segment lost 3 bases, leaving 6 bases of the junction unmatched. CDR1 is KGHDR and CDR2 is SFDVKD in the germline V gene. This CDR3 is 16 amino acids long.

This clonotype was counted between two and nine times. The rearrangement links TRBV20-1 to TRBJ1-4, with D possibly TRBD1 on 6 matching bases. The CDR3 is 15 residues long. CDR1 and CDR2 from the germline V gene are DFQATT and SNEGSKA (reference sequence). The V gene lost 6 bases and the J gene lost 7 bases, with 21 bases spanning the gap. CDR3 residues: CSAAGAINWGEKLFF. The CDR3 coding sequence is TGCAGTGCGGCAGGGGCCATTAACTGGGGTGAAAAACTGTTTTTT.

This clonotype was found many times. V usage is TRBV30 and J usage is TRBJ1-1, with D perhaps matching TRBD1 (5 bases). The CDR3 covers 13 residues. Germline V lookup: CDR1 GTSNPN, CDR2 SVGIG (reference sequence). V was cut by 2 bases and J by 5 bases, with 12 bases left in between. The CDR3 is CAWSSQGGTEAFF. Here the CDR3 DNA reads TGTGCCTGGAGTTCCCAGGGAGGTACTGAAGCTTTCTTT.

The J gene is TRBJ2-7, the V gene TRBV7-9; D call uncertain. Trimming removed 0 bases at V and 0 bases at J, with 12 bases between. The CDR3 has 16 amino acids. The germline V gene encodes CDR1 SEHNR and CDR2 FQNEAQ (reference sequence). Written as DNA, the CDR3 is TGTGCCAGCAGCTTAGCGCCTAGTCGAAGCTCCTACGAGCAGTACTTC. The encoded protein is CASSLAPSRSSYEQYF. Based on the CDR3 plus reference TRBV7-9 and TRBJ2-7, the full variable domain is DTGVSQNPRHKITKRGQNVTFRCDPISEHNRLYWYRQTLGQGPEFLTYFQNEAQLEKSRLLSDRFSAERPKGSFSTLEIQRTEQGDSAMYLCASSLAPSRSSYEQYFGPGTRLTVT.

This clonotype was observed at least ten times. CDR3 sequence: CASSLVLAGVSNEQFF. The CDR3 DNA follows: TGCGCCAGCAGCTTGGTACTAGCGGGAGTTAGCAATGAGCAGTTCTTC. The chain employs TRBV5-1 and TRBJ2-1; 11 bases fit TRBD2. Germline lookup yields CDR1 SGHRS and CDR2 YFSETQ. There are 16 residues in the CDR3. The ends lost 0 bases at V and 6 bases at J; junction bases unmatched: 5.

A few counts support this clonotype. The chain recombines TRBV12-3 or TRBV12-4 with TRBJ2-2, with no clear D. This CDR3 spans 12 amino acids. Trimming stripped 7 bases from V and 5 bases from J, with 8 bases between. CDR3 residues: CASTQNTGELFF. The CDR3, as DNA: TGTGCCAGCACTCAGAATACCGGGGAGCTGTTTTTT.

Many counts were recorded for this clonotype. J is TRBJ2-2 and V is TRBV28; 10 bases are a match to TRBD1. The V gene end was trimmed by 6 bases and the J gene end by 3 bases; junction bases not matched to a gene: 25. CDR1 is MDHEN, CDR2 SYDVKM, per germline. CDR3 length: 22 residues. The CDR3 sequence is CASSAYRFNRDRGRGDTGELFF. CDR3 coding DNA: TGTGCCAGCAGCGCATATCGTTTCAACCGGGACAGGGGACGTGGGGACACCGGGGAGCTGTTTTTT. The complete variable domain, with remaining parts taken from reference TRBV28 and TRBJ2-2, reads DVKVTQSSRYLVKRTGEKVFLECVQDMDHENMFWYRQDPGLGLRLIYFSYDVKMKEKGDIPEGYSVSREKKERFSLILESASTNQTSMYLCASSAYRFNRDRGRGDTGELFFGEGSRLTVL.

This clonotype was detected ten times or more. V usage is TRBV5-5 and J usage is TRBJ2-5; possibly TRBD1 or TRBD2 for D (5 bases each). The CDR3 covers 14 residues. Germline V gene lookup returns CDR1 SGHKS and CDR2 YYEKEE (reference sequence). The V gene lost 1 base and the J gene lost 5 bases, with 12 bases spanning the gap. The CDR3 sequence: CASSLRGALETQYF. The DNA of the CDR3 is TGTGCCAGCAGCTTGCGAGGGGCTCTGGAGACCCAGTACTTC.

This clonotype was seen many times. The chain is built from TRBV2 and TRBJ1-2, with D possibly TRBD1 on 5 matching bases. The V end was cut by 11 bases, the J end by 8 bases, with 15 bases between. Germline CDR1 is SNHLY and CDR2 is FYNNEI. This CDR3 spans 11 amino acids. CDR3 amino acids: CAEGQGYGYTF. CDR3 sequence (DNA): TGTGCCGAGGGGCAGGGCTACGGCTACACCTTC.